These 2 T cell receptor beta chains were sequenced from one sample in a study of cytomegalovirus exposure and HLA in healthy donors. In the PCR, 60 Vbeta and 13 Jbeta primers were used. Method: immunoSEQ multiplex PCR; TCRdb's copy keeps in-frame clones and lacks some. The table lists about 140,000 clones, around 80% of them singletons. Sequenced: PBMCs. Every receptor here comes from a woman in her 40s in good health and CMV-seronegative.

The chain is built from TRBV7-2 and TRBJ1-5; D is unclear. CDR1 and CDR2 from the germline V gene are SGHTA and FQGNSA. The V end lost 4 bases, the J end lost 2 bases, and 9 bases lay between the germline ends. This CDR3 is 14 amino acids long. Written as DNA, the CDR3 is TGTGCCAGCAGCTCGACTAGCGGCAATCAGCCCCAGCATTTT. Protein product: CASSSTSGNQPQHF.

V gene TRBV7-2 combines with J gene TRBJ2-7; 10 bases agree with TRBD2. V shed 4 bases and J 0 bases; nucleotides not matched to a gene: 0. The CDR3 has 14 residues. Germline CDR1 is SGHTA and CDR2 is FQGNSA. CDR3 in amino acids: CASSSSGGSYEQYF. The CDR3 DNA reads TGTGCCAGCAGCTCTAGCGGGGGCTCCTACGAGCAGTACTTC.